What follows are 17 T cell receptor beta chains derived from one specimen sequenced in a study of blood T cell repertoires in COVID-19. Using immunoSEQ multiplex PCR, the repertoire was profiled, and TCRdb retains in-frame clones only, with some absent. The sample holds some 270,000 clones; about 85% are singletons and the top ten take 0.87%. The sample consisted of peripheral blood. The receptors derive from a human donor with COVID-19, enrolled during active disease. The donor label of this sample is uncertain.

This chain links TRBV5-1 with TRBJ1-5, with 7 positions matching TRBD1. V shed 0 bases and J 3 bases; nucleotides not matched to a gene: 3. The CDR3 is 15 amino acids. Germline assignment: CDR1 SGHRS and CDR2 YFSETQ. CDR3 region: CASSLGQGDNQPQHF. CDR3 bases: TGCGCCAGCAGCTTGGGACAGGGCGACAATCAGCCCCAGCATTTT.

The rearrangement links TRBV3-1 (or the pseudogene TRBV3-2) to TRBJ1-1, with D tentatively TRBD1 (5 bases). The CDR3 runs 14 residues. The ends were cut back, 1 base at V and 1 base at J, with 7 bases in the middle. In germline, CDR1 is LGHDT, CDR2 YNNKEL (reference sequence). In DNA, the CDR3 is TGTGCCAGCAGCCAAGGACAGCCGAACACTGAAGCTTTCTTT. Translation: CASSQGQPNTEAFF.

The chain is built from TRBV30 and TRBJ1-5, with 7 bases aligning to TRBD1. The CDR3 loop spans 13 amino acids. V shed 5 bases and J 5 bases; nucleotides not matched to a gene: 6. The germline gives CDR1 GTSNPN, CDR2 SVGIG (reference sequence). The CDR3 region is CAWQGQSDQPQHF. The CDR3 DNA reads TGTGCCTGGCAGGGACAGTCGGATCAGCCCCAGCATTTT.

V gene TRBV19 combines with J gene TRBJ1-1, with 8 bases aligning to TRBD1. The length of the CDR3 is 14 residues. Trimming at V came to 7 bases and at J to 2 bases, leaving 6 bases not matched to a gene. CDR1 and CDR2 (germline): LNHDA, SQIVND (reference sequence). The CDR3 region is CASTDGQGNTEAFF. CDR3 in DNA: TGTGCCAGTACCGACGGACAGGGTAACACTGAAGCTTTCTTT.

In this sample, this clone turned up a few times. The CDR3 DNA is TGTGCCAGCAGTGAAGCGTTTGACTCATACTATGGCTACACCTTC. Residues: CASSEAFDSYYGYTF. The V gene is TRBV6-1, the J gene TRBJ1-2; D unresolved. Germline-derived CDR1 and CDR2 are MNHNS and SASEGT. V gave up 0 bases and J gave up 3 bases, with 11 bases separating them. This CDR3 comprises 15 residues.

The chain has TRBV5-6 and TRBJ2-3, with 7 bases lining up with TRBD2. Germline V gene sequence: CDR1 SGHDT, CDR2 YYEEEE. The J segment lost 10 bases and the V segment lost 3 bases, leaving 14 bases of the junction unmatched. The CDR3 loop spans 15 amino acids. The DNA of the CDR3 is TGTGCCAGCAGCTCCGGGACTACGGTCAATTGGGCGCAGTATTTT. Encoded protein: CASSSGTTVNWAQYF.

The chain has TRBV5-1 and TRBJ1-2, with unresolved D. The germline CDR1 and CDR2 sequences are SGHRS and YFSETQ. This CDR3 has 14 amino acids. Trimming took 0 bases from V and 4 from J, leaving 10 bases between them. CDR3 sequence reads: CASSLGQEIYGYTF. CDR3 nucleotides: TGCGCCAGCAGCTTGGGGCAGGAAATCTATGGCTACACCTTC.

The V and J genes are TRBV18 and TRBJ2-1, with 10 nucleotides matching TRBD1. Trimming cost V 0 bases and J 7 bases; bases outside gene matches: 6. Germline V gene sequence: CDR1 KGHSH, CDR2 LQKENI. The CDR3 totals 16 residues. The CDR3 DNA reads TGTGCCAGCTCACCACCGACAGGGGGCTGGGGGAATGAGCAGTTCTTC. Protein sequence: CASSPPTGGWGNEQFF.

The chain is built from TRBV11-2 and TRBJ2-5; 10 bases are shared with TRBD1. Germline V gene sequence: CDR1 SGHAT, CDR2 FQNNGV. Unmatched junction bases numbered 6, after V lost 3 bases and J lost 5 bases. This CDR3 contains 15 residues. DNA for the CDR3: TGTGCCAGCAGCTTCGACAGGGGGCCGTCGGAGACCCAGTACTTC. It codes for CASSFDRGPSETQYF. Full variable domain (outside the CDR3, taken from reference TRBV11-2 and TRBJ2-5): EAGVAQSPRYKIIEKRQSVAFWCNPISGHATLYWYQQILGQGPKLLIQFQNNGVVDDSQLPKDRFSAERLKGVDSTLKIQPAKLEDSAVYLCASSFDRGPSETQYFGPGTRLLVL.

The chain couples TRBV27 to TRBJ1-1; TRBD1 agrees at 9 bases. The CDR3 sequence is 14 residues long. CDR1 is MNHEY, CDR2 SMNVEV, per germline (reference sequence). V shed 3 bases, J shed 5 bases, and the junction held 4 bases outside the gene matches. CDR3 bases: TGTGCCAGCAGTTTTCGACAGGGGGTTACTGAAGCTTTCTTT. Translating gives CASSFRQGVTEAFF.

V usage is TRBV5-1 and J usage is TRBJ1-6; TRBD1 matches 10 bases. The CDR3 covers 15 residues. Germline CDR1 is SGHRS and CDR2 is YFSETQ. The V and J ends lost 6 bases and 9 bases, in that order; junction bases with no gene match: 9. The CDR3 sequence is CASTEGDRGGSPLHF. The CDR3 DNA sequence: TGCGCCAGCACAGAGGGGGACAGGGGTGGTTCACCCCTCCACTTT.

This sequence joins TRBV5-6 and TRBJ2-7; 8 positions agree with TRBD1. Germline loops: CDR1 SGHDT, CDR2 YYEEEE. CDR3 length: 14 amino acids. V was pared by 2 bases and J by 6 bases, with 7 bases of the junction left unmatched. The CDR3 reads CASSFGQGLREQYF. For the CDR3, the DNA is TGTGCCAGCAGCTTCGGACAGGGACTCCGCGAGCAGTACTTC.

The CDR3 nucleotides read TGCGCCAGCAGCCAAGATCTTGAACCGGTGGATGGCTACACCTTC. It codes for CASSQDLEPVDGYTF. V gene TRBV4-3 combines with J gene TRBJ1-2; D is undetermined. V lost 0 bases and J 6 bases, leaving 14 bases between the germline ends. This CDR3 comprises 15 residues. Germline loops: CDR1 LGHNA, CDR2 YSLEER.

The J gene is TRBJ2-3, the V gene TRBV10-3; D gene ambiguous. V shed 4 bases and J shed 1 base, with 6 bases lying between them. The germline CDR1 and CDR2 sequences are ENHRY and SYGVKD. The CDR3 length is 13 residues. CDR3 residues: CAISVPGTDTQYF. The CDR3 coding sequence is TGTGCCATCAGTGTCCCGGGCACAGATACGCAGTATTTT.

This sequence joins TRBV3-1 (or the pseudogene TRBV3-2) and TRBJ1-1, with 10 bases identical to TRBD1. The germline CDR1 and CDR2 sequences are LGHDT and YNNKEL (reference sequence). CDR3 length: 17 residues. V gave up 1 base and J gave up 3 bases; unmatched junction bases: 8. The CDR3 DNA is TGTGCCAGCAGCCAAGTCCGAGGTGGGACAGGGGACACTGAAGCTTTCTTT. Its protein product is CASSQVRGGTGDTEAFF.

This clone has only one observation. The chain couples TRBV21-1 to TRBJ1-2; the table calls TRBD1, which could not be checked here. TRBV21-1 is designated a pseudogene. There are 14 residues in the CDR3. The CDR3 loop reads CASSKLGQIYGYTF. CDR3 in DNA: TGTGCCAGCAGCAAACTGGGACAGATCTATGGCTACACCTTC.

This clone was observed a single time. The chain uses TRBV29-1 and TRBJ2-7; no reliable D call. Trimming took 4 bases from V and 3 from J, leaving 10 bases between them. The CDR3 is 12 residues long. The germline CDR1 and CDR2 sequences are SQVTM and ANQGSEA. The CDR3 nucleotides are TGCAGCGTTGGGTTGGGCAGCTACGAGCAGTACTTC. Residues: CSVGLGSYEQYF.